These 3 T cell receptor beta chains originate from one sample sequenced in a study of PD-L1 blockade in urothelial cancer. Libraries were prepared by immunoSEQ multiplex PCR; TCRdb keeps only in-frame clonotypes and omits some of them. The top ten hold approximately 3.7% of the sample, which has some 30,000 clones, 75% to 90% seen once. Sequences were derived from PBMCs, sampled around atezolizumab (anti-PD-L1) treatment. Receptors originate from a man in his forties or fifties with urothelial cancer.

This sequence joins TRBV6-1 and TRBJ1-3; TRBD1 might be the D (5 bases). This CDR3 is built from 17 residues. Germline values: CDR1 MNHNS, CDR2 SASEGT. V shed 4 bases and J shed 0 bases, with 16 bases lying between them. CDR3 amino acids: CASSGIGGISSGNTIYF. CDR3 nucleotide sequence: TGTGCCAGCAGTGGAATCGGGGGGATTAGCTCTGGAAACACCATATATTTT.

V gene TRBV5-1 combines with J gene TRBJ2-7; 8 nucleotides line up with TRBD2. J lost 7 bases, V lost 2 bases, and 8 bases had no gene match. CDR1 SGHRS and CDR2 YFSETQ come from the germline V gene. This CDR3 has 14 residues. CDR3 protein: CASSFGSGIGEQYF. The CDR3, as DNA: TGCGCCAGCAGCTTCGGTAGCGGGATCGGGGAGCAGTACTTC.

The chain uses TRBV19 and TRBJ1-6; TRBD1 might be the D (5 bases). From germline, CDR1 is LNHDA and CDR2 SQIVND (reference sequence). The CDR3 is made up of 17 amino acids. Trimming stripped 3 bases from V and 7 bases from J, with 19 bases between. DNA for the CDR3: TGTGCCAGTAGTATTTCCTTACAGGTTTTCGGGAATTCACCCCTCCACTTT. It encodes CASSISLQVFGNSPLHF.